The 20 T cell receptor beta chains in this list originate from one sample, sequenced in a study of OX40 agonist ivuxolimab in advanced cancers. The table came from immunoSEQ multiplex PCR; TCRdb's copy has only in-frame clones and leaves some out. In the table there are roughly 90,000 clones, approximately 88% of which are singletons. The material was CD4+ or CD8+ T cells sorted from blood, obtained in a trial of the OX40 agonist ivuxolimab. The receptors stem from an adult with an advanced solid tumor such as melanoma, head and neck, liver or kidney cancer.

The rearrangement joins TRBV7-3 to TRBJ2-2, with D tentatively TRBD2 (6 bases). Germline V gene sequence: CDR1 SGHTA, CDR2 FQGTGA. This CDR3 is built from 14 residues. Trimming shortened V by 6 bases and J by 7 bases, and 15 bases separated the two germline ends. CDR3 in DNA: TGTGCCAGCAGGGAGACCGGGGGTATCGGGGAGCTGTTTTTT. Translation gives CASRETGGIGELFF. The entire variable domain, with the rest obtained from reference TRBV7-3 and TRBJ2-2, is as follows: GAGVSQTPSNKVTEKGKYVELRCDPISGHTALYWYRQSLGQGPEFLIYFQGTGAADDSGLPNDRFFAVRPEGSVSTLKIQRTERGDSAVYLCASRETGGIGELFFGEGSRLTVL.

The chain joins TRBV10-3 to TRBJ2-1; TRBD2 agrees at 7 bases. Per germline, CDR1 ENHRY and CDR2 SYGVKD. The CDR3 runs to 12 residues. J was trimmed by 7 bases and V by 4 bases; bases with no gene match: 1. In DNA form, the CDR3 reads TGTGCCATCAGTGGAGCGGGGAATGAGCAGTTCTTC. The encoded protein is CAISGAGNEQFF.

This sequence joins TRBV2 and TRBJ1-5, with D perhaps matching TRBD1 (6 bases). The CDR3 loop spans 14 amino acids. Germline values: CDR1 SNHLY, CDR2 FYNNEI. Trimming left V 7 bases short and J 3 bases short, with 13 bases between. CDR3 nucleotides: TGTGCCAGCACCGATACAGGGACCAATCAGCCCCAGCATTTT. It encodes CASTDTGTNQPQHF. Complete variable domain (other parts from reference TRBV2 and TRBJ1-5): EPEVTQTPSHQVTQMGQEVILRCVPISNHLYFYWYRQILGQKVEFLVSFYNNEISEKSEIFDDQFSVERPDGSNFTLKIRSTKLEDSAMYFCASTDTGTNQPQHFGDGTRLSIL.

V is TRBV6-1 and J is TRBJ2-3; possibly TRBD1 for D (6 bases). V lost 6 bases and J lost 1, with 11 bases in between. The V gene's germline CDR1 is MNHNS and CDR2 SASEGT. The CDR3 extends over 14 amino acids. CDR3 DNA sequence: TGTGCCAGCAGGGGGGCTGAAGGCACAGATACGCAGTATTTT. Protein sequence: CASRGAEGTDTQYF.

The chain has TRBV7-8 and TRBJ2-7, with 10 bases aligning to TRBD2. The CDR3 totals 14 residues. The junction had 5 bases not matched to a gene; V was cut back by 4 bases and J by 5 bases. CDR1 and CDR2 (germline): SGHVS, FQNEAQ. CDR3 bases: TGTGCCAGCAGCTCTAGCGGGGGCGCGGACGAGCAGTACTTC. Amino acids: CASSSSGGADEQYF.

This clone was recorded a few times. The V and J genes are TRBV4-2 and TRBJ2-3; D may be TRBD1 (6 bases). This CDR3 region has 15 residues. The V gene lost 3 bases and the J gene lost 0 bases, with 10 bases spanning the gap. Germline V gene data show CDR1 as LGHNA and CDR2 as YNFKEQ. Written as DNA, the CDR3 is TGTGCCAGCAGCCAGCAACAGGGAAGCACAGATACGCAGTATTTT. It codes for CASSQQQGSTDTQYF.

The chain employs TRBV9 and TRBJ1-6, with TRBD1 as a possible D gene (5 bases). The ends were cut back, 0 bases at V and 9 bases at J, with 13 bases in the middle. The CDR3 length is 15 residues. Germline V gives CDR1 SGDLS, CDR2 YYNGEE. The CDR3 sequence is CASSVEGARSSPLHF. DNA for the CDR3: TGTGCCAGCAGCGTAGAAGGGGCTCGTAGTTCACCCCTCCACTTT.

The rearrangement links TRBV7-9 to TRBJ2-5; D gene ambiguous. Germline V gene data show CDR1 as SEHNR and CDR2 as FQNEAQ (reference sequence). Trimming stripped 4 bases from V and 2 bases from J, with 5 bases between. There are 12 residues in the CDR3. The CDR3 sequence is CASSSLQETQYF. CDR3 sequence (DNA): TGTGCCAGCAGCTCCCTTCAAGAGACCCAGTACTTC.

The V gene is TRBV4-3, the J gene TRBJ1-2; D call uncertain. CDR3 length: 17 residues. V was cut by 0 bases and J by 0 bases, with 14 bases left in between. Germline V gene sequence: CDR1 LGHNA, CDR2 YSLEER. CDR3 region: CASSQEVNAGANYGYTF. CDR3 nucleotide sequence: TGCGCCAGCAGCCAAGAAGTGAACGCCGGAGCTAACTATGGCTACACCTTC.

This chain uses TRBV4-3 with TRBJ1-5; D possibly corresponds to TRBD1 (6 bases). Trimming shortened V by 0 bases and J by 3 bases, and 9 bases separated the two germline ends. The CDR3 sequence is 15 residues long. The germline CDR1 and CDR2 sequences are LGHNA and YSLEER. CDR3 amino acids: CASSQDVGANQPQHF. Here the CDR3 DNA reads TGCGCCAGCAGCCAAGATGTGGGGGCCAATCAGCCCCAGCATTTT.

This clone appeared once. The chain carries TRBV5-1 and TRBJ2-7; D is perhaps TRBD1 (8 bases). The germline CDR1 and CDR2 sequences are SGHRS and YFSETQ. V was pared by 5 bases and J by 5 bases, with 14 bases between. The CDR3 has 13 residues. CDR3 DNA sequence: TGCGCCAGCAGGAGAACAGGGGGGGACGAGCAGTACTTC. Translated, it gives CASRRTGGDEQYF.

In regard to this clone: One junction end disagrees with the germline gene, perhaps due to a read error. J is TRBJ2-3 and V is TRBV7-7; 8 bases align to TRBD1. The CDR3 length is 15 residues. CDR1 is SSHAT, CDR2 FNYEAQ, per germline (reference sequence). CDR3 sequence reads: CASSPSGGGADTQYF. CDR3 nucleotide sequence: TGTGCTAGCAGCCCGTCAGGGGGCGGGGCAGATACGCAGTATTTT.

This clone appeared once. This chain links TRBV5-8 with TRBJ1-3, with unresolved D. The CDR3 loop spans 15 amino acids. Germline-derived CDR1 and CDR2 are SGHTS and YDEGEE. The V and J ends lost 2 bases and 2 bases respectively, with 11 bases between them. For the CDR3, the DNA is TGTGCCAGCAGCTTTATGGTGCCGACTGGAAACACCATATATTTT. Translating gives CASSFMVPTGNTIYF.

CDR3 amino acids: CASSPSGEGTGELFF. The CDR3 nucleotides read TGTGCCAGCTCACCATCCGGGGAAGGCACCGGGGAGCTGTTTTTT. V and J are TRBV18 and TRBJ2-2, with D possibly TRBD2 on 5 matching bases. Germline-derived CDR1 and CDR2 are KGHSH and LQKENI. Trimming took 2 bases from V and 4 from J, leaving 11 bases between them. The CDR3 is 15 amino acids.

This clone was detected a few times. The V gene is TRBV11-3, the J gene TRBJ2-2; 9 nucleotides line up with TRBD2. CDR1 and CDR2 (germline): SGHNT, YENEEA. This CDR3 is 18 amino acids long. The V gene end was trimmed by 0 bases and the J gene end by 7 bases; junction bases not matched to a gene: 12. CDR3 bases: TGTGCCAGCAGCTTAGAAGTCGTGGTAGCGGGAGCCGGCGGGGAGCTGTTTTTT. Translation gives CASSLEVVVAGAGGELFF.

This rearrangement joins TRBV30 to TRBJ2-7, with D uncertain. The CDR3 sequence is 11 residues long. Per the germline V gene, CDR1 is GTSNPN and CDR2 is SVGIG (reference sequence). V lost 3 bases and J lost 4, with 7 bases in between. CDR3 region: CAWSATYEQYF. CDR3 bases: TGTGCCTGGAGCGCAACTTACGAGCAGTACTTC.

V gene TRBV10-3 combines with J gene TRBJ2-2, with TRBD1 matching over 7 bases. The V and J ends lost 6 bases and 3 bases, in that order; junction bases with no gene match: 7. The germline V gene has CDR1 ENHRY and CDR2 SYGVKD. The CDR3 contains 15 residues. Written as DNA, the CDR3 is TGTGCCATCAGCCCGGGACAGACATACACCGGGGAGCTGTTTTTT. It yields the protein CAISPGQTYTGELFF.

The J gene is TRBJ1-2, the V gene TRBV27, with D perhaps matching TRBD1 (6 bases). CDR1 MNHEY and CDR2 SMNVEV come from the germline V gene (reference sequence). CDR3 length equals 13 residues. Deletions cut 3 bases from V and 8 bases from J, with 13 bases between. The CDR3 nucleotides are TGTGCCAGCAGTTTCCGAGGGGGAAGGGGCTACACCTTC. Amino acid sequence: CASSFRGGRGYTF.

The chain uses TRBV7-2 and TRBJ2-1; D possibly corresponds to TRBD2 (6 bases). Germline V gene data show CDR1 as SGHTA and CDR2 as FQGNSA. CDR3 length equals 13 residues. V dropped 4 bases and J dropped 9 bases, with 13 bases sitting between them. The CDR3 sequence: CASSSTSQGEQFF. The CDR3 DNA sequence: TGTGCCAGCAGCTCCACTAGCCAGGGTGAGCAGTTCTTC. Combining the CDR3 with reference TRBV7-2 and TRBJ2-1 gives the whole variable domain GAGVSQSPSNKVTEKGKDVELRCDPISGHTALYWYRQSLGQGLEFLIYFQGNSAPDKSGLPSDRFSAERTGGSVSTLTIQRTQQEDSAVYLCASSSTSQGEQFFGPGTRLTVL.

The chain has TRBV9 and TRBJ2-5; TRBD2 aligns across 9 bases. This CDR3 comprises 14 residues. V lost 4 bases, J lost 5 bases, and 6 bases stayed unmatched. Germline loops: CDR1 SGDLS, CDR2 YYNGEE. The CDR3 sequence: CASSYSGRSETQYF. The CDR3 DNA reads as TGTGCCAGCAGCTATAGCGGGAGAAGTGAGACCCAGTACTTC.